Listed below are T cell receptor beta chains from one sample, sequenced in a study of T cells in Graves' hyperthyroidism and ophthalmopathy. TCRdb processed the multiplex PCR reads anew with MiXCR; each CDR3 protein has one entry. The sample yields more than 450,000 distinct CDR3 sequences, about 20% seen once. The material sequenced was blood. All receptors come from a middle-aged man with Graves' ophthalmopathy. Each CDR3 is given with its conserved first and last residue. D genes are given only for firm matches. Size is stated for part of the rows, as once, few or many counts, or as a class when the clone is expanded.

NA	TRBV6-2/TRBV6-3	NA	TRBJ2-7	TGTGCCAGCAGTTGCGAGTCCCCCGGGGAGCAGTACTTC	CASSCESPGEQYF
many	TRBV3-1	NA	TRBJ1-1	TGTGCCAGTTCGGGGGGCGACCGGGTACGAGCTTTCTTT	CASSGGDRVRAFF
NA	TRBV11-2	NA	TRBJ1-1	TGTGCCAGCAGCTTAGCGCTAAGGAGCACTGAAGCTTTCTTT	CASSLALRSTEAFF
NA	TRBV9	TRBD1	TRBJ1-1	TGTGCCAGCAGCAGAGGGACAGGGGGCATGGGGAGGGGAGCTTTCTTT	CASSRGTGGMGRGAFF
many	TRBV7-3	NA	TRBJ2-1	TGTGCCAGCAGCCCGAGCGGGTCCTACAATGAGCAGTTCTTC	CASSPSGSYNEQFF
NA	TRBV5-1	TRBD1	TRBJ2-3	TGCGCCAGTACCGACAGGGGCCAAGATACGCAGTATTTT	CASTDRGQDTQYF
few	TRBV7-9	NA	TRBJ2-7	TGTGCCAGCAGCTCTATGGGGGCCGGGACAACCTCCTACGAGCAGTACTTC	CASSSMGAGTTSYEQYF
few	TRBV19	TRBD1	TRBJ1-5	TGTGCCAGTAGTCCCCACAGGGGACTGGGGAATCAGCCCCAGCATTTT	CASSPHRGLGNQPQHF
NA	TRBV4-1	NA	TRBJ2-7	TGCGCCAGCAGCCAGGGTGCAGGAGTCGTCAACGAGCAGTACTTC	CASSQGAGVVNEQYF
NA	TRBV7-3	TRBD1	TRBJ2-7	TGTGCCAGCAGCCCGGGACAGGGGGCGTACTACGAGCAGTACTTC	CASSPGQGAYYEQYF
NA	TRBV10-3	TRBD1	TRBJ1-1	TGTGCCATCAGTGAGGACAGGGTTGTGACTGAAGCTTTCTTT	CAISEDRVVTEAFF
many	TRBV7-8	NA	TRBJ2-3	TGTGCCAGCAGCCCTCGTGGGGGCGATACGCAGTATTTT	CASSPRGGDTQYF
many	TRBV7-2	NA	TRBJ2-3	TGTGCCAGCAGCTCTCTCGGGACTTCCCACACAGATACGCAGTATTTT	CASSSLGTSHTDTQYF
many	TRBV20-1	TRBD2	TRBJ2-1	TGCAGTGCTAGAGATGTGCGGGGGGACAATGAGCAGTTCTTC	CSARDVRGDNEQFF
once	TRBV6-1	TRBD1	TRBJ1-2	TGTGCCAGCAGTCCCGGACAGGGAGGGGTGGAAGGCTACACCTTC	CASSPGQGGVEGYTF
many	TRBV20-1	NA	TRBJ2-1	TGCAGTGCTAGAATATGGGCAGGGGTCTCGTACAATGAGCAGTTCTTC	CSARIWAGVSYNEQFF
many	TRBV12-3/TRBV12-4	NA	TRBJ2-3	TGTGCCAGCGCTCAGAGACTGGGGGGTGGAACAGATACGCAGTATTTT	CASAQRLGGGTDTQYF
many	TRBV28	NA	TRBJ2-1	TGTGCCAGCACCCGAGCGACAGGTTACAATGAGCAGTTCTTC	CASTRATGYNEQFF
NA	TRBV5-1	NA	TRBJ2-2	TGCGCCAGCAGCTTGGGCGGCAGTATGAACGCCGGGGAGCTGTTTTTT	CASSLGGSMNAGELFF
few	TRBV9	NA	TRBJ2-3	TGTGCCAGCAGCGTGGATCAAGGACCTCCACGAGATACGCAGTATTTT	CASSVDQGPPRDTQYF
NA	TRBV6-1	TRBD1	TRBJ1-2	TGTGCCAGCAGTGAGACAGGGTCGAATGGCTACACCTTC	CASSETGSNGYTF
NA	TRBV5-4	NA	TRBJ2-2	TGTGCCAGCAGCCCGGACTTGAACACCGGGGAGCTGTTTTTT	CASSPDLNTGELFF
few	TRBV20-1	NA	TRBJ1-5	TGCAGTGCTGCCGGTACGGGCAATCAGCCCCAGCATTTT	CSAAGTGNQPQHF
many	TRBV3-1	NA	TRBJ2-3	TGTGCCAGCAGCCAAGGGGGGACAAGGAAAGATACGCAGTATTTT	CASSQGGTRKDTQYF
few	TRBV27	NA	TRBJ1-1	TGTGCCAGTGGGGGTCGGGGGCTAAACACTGAAGCTTTCTTT	CASGGRGLNTEAFF
NA	TRBV20-1	TRBD1	TRBJ2-2	TGCAGTGCTAGTTTACAGGGGGCCCCCGGGACCGGGGAGCTGTTTTTT	CSASLQGAPGTGELFF
NA	TRBV7-6	NA	TRBJ1-2	TGTGCCAGCAGCAAAGAGGCCGGTGGCTACACCTTC	CASSKEAGGYTF
many	TRBV5-1	TRBD2	TRBJ2-1	TGCGCCAGCAGCTTACCGGGAGGGTCGTACAATGAGCAGTTCTTC	CASSLPGGSYNEQFF
NA	TRBV12-3/TRBV12-4	NA	TRBJ2-1	TGTGCCAGCAGTTTTGTGGGCAGGTTAGGGGGCAATGAGCAGTTCTTC	CASSFVGRLGGNEQFF
NA	TRBV24-1	TRBD1	TRBJ2-2	TGTGCCACCAGTGACCGGGACAGGGAGGTCGGGGAGCTGTTTTTT	CATSDRDREVGELFF
NA	TRBV5-1	NA	TRBJ2-4	TGCGCCAGCGGAGGGGACAAAAACATTCAGTACTTC	CASGGDKNIQYF
NA	TRBV7-3	TRBD2	TRBJ2-3	TGTGCCAGCAGCTTGGAGGGACTAGATATCGCAGATACGCAGTATTTT	CASSLEGLDIADTQYF
NA	TRBV6-9	NA	TRBJ1-4	TGTGCCAGCAGTTACGCCCATCCGACGCAGGGGTTTGCTTCCCCTAATGAAAAACTGTTTTTT	CASSYAHPTQGFASPNEKLFF
many	TRBV11-2	NA	TRBJ1-3	TGTGCCAGCAGCTTAGGACTGCACTCTGGAAACACCATATATTTT	CASSLGLHSGNTIYF
few	TRBV27	TRBD1	TRBJ2-5	TGTGCCAGCACGAGGAGTAGGGGGCCTCAAGAGACCCAGTACTTC	CASTRSRGPQETQYF
many	TRBV11-3	NA	TRBJ1-5	TGTGCCAGCAGCTCCAGGCAGGACCAGCCCCAGCATTTT	CASSSRQDQPQHF
few	TRBV2	TRBD2	TRBJ2-2	TGTGCCACCTCGCGGGAGGGACCCGGGGAGCTGTTTTTT	CATSREGPGELFF
NA	TRBV12-3/TRBV12-4	TRBD1	TRBJ1-5	TGTGCCAGCACTGCGACAGGGGGCAAGCCCCAGCATTTT	CASTATGGKPQHF